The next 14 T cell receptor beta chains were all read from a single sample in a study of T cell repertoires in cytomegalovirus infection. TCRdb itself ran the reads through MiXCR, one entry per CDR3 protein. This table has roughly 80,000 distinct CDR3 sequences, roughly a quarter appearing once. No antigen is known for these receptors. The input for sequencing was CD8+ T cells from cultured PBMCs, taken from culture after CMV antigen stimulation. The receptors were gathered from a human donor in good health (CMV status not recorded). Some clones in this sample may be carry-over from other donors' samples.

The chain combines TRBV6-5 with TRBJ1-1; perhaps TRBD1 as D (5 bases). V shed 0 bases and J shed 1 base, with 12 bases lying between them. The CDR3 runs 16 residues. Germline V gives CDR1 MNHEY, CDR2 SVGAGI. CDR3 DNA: TGTGCCAGCAGTTACTCCCTGACAGATTCGAACACTGAAGCTTTCTTT. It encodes CASSYSLTDSNTEAFF.

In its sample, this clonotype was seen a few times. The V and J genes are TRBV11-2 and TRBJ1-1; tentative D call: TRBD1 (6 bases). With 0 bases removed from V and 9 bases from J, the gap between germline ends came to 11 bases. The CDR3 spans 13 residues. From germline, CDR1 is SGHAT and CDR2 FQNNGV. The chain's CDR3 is CASSLERGGKAFF. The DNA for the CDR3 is TGTGCCAGCAGCTTAGAAAGGGGGGGTAAAGCTTTCTTT.

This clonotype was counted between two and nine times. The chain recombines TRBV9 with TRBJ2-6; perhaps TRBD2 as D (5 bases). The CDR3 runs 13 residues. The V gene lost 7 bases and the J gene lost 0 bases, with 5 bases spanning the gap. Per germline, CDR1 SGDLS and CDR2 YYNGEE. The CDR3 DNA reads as TGTGCCAGCGGGAGCTCTGGGGCCAACGTCCTGACTTTC. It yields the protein CASGSSGANVLTF.

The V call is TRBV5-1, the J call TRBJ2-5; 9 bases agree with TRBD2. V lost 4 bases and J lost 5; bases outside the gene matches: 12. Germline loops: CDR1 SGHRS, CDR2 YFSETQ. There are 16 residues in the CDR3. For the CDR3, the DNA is TGCGCCAGCAGCGCCACACCCGGGACTAGCTTTGAGACCCAGTACTTC. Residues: CASSATPGTSFETQYF.

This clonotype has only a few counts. Written as DNA, the CDR3 is TGCGCCAGCAGTGAGCTGGGACTAGCGGGAGAAGATGAGCAGTTCTTC. Protein product: CASSELGLAGEDEQFF. V is TRBV10-2 and J is TRBJ2-1; 14 bases agree with TRBD2. The germline gives CDR1 WSHSY, CDR2 SAAADI. Germline trimming cut 2 bases from V and 8 bases from J; bases unmatched to any gene: 5. CDR3 length equals 16 residues.

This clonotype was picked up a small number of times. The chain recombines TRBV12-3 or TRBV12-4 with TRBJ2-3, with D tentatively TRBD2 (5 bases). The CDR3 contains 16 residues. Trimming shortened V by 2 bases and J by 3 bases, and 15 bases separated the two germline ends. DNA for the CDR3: TGTGCCAGCAGTTTATCTATCAGCCGGGGAACAGATACGCAGTATTTT. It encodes CASSLSISRGTDTQYF.

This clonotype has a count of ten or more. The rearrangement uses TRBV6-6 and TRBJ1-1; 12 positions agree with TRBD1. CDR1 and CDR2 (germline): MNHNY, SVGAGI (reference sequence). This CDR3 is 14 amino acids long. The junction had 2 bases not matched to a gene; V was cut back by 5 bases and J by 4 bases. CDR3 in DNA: TGTGCCAGCAGTGGGACAGGGGGCGGCACTGAAGCTTTCTTT. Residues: CASSGTGGGTEAFF.

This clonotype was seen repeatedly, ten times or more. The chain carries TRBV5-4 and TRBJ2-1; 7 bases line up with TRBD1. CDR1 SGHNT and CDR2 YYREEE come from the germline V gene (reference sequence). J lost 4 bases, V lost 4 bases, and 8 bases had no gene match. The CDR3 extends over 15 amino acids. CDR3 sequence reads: CASSPKPGQYNEQFF. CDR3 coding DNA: TGTGCCAGCAGCCCTAAGCCGGGACAGTACAATGAGCAGTTCTTC.

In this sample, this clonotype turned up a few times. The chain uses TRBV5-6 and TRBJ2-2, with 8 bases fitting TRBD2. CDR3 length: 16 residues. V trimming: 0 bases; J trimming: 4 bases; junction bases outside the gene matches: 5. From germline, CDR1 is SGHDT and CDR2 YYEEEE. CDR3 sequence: CASSLGSGGLTGELFF. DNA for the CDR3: TGTGCCAGCAGCTTGGGAAGCGGGGGCCTCACCGGGGAGCTGTTTTTT.

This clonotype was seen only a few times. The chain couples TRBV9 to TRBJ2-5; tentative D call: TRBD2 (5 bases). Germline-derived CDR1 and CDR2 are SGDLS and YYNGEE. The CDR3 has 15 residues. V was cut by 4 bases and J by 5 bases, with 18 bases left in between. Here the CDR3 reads CASSPHGNNLETQYF. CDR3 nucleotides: TGTGCCAGCAGCCCCCACGGGAACAACCTCGAGACCCAGTACTTC. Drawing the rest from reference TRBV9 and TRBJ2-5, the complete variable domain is DSGVTQTPKHLITATGQRVTLRCSPRSGDLSVYWYQQSLDQGLQFLIQYYNGEERAKGNILERFSAQQFPDLHSELNLSSLELGDSALYFCASSPHGNNLETQYFGPGTRLLVL.

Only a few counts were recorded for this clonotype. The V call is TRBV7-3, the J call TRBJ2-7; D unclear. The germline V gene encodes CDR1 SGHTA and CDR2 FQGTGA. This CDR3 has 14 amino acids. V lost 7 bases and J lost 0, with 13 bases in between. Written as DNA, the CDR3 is TGTGCCAGCAAAAGGCACGGAGACTCCTACGAGCAGTACTTC. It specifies CASKRHGDSYEQYF. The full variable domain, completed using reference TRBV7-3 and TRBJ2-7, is GAGVSQTPSNKVTEKGKYVELRCDPISGHTALYWYRQSLGQGPEFLIYFQGTGAADDSGLPNDRFFAVRPEGSVSTLKIQRTERGDSAVYLCASKRHGDSYEQYFGPGTRLTVT.

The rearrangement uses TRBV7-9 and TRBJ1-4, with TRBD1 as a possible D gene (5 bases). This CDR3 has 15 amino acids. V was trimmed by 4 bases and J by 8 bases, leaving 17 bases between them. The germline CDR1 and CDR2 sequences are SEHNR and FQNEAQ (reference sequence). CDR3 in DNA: TGTGCCAGCAGCTCCCCCCAGGGAGGTGAAGAAAAACTGTTTTTT. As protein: CASSSPQGGEEKLFF.

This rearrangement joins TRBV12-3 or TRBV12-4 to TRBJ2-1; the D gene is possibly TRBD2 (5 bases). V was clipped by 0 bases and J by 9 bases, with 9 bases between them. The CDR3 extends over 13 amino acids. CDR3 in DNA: TGTGCCAGCAGTTTAGCGGGAGCCACTGAGCAGTTCTTC. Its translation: CASSLAGATEQFF.

The CDR3 sequence is CVSNSNQPQHF. The CDR3 coding sequence is TGTGTCTCAAACAGCAATCAGCCCCAGCATTTT. The chain employs TRBV27 and TRBJ1-5; unclear D gene. The CDR3 consists of 11 residues. Germline CDR1 MNHEY, CDR2 SMNVEV (reference sequence).